Listed below are T cell receptor beta chains from one sample, sequenced in a study of esophageal squamous cell carcinoma under preoperative chemotherapy. TCRdb passed the PCR reads through MiXCR, listing each CDR3 protein once. This sample has tens of thousands of distinct CDR3 sequences, with roughly half found just once. Sampling was performed from a patient given preoperative chemotherapy. These receptors all come from a human donor with esophageal squamous cell carcinoma. The donor label of this sample is uncertain. Both conserved end residues are part of each CDR3. The D gene is left open where the match is weak. Clone size is shown for a subset of rows, as once, few, many or a class of expanded clone.

j_call: TRBJ2-2
clone_size: .
v_call: TRBV7-9
d_call: TRBD2
cdr3_aa: CASRLAGHTGELFF
cdr3_nt: TGTGCCAGCAGGCTAGCGGGCCACACCGGGGAGCTGTTTTTT

j_call: TRBJ2-3
clone_size: medium-sized
v_call: TRBV7-2
d_call: .
cdr3_aa: CASSRDSTDTQYF
cdr3_nt: TGTGCCAGCAGTAGGGACTCCACAGATACGCAGTATTTT

j_call: TRBJ2-5
clone_size: .
v_call: TRBV7-2
d_call: TRBD2
cdr3_aa: CAGSLDAGGQYF
cdr3_nt: TGTGCCGGCAGCTTAGACGCGGGGGGCCAGTACTTC

j_call: TRBJ2-7
clone_size: .
v_call: TRBV7-8
d_call: TRBD1
cdr3_aa: CASSSTPQGTGLVVAYEQYF
cdr3_nt: TGTGCCAGCAGCTCAACCCCACAAGGGACAGGGCTCGTCGTCGCTTACGAGCAGTACTTC

j_call: TRBJ2-7
clone_size: many
v_call: TRBV5-1
d_call: TRBD2
cdr3_aa: CASRLASSYEQYF
cdr3_nt: TGCGCCAGCAGACTAGCGTCCTCCTACGAGCAGTACTTC

j_call: TRBJ2-3
clone_size: .
v_call: TRBV12-3/TRBV12-4
d_call: TRBD1
cdr3_aa: CASRGTGAVNTDAQFF
cdr3_nt: TGTGCCAGTCGGGGGACAGGGGCCGTGAACACAGATGCGCAGTTTTTT

j_call: TRBJ2-5
clone_size: many
v_call: TRBV6-5
d_call: .
cdr3_aa: CASSYSWTQETQYF
cdr3_nt: TGTGCCAGCAGTTACTCATGGACCCAAGAGACCCAGTACTTC

j_call: TRBJ2-5
clone_size: .
v_call: TRBV11-2
d_call: TRBD1
cdr3_aa: CANSLRDRRYQETQYF
cdr3_nt: TGTGCCAACAGCTTAAGGGACAGAAGGTACCAAGAGACCCAGTACTTC

j_call: TRBJ2-4
clone_size: once
v_call: TRBV12-3/TRBV12-4
d_call: .
cdr3_aa: CASSGSRDQEIQYF
cdr3_nt: TGTGCGAGCAGCGGAAGCCGGGACCAAGAGATTCAGTACTTC

j_call: TRBJ2-1
clone_size: many
v_call: TRBV6-1
d_call: TRBD2
cdr3_aa: CASQLSGSSYNEQFF
cdr3_nt: TGTGCCAGCCAACTTAGCGGGAGCTCCTACAATGAGCAGTTCTTC

j_call: TRBJ2-3
clone_size: .
v_call: TRBV7-6
d_call: .
cdr3_aa: CASGGMGGRGQETQYF
cdr3_nt: TGTGCCAGCGGGGGGATGGGGGGCCGTGGCCAAGAGACGCAGTATTTT

j_call: TRBJ2-5
clone_size: .
v_call: TRBV7-3
d_call: .
cdr3_aa: CASSSMLAGGDQDTQYF
cdr3_nt: TGTGCCAGCAGCTCCATGCTCGCGGGCGGGGACCAAGACACCCAGTACTTC

j_call: TRBJ2-5
clone_size: .
v_call: TRBV6-1
d_call: .
cdr3_aa: CASSGTVRLETLSF
cdr3_nt: TGTGCCAGCAGTGGGACGGTACGGTTGGAGACCCTGTCTTTC

j_call: TRBJ1-1
clone_size: .
v_call: TRBV11-3
d_call: TRBD1
cdr3_aa: CASRRGQGNSEDFF
cdr3_nt: TGTGCCAGCAGGCGCGGACAGGGGAATTCTGAAGACTTCTTT

j_call: TRBJ2-4
clone_size: .
v_call: TRBV7-6
d_call: .
cdr3_aa: CASSLITGRWGKDTQYF
cdr3_nt: TGTGCCAGCAGCTTAATTACGGGGCGGTGGGGGAAAGATACGCAGTACTTT

j_call: TRBJ2-2
clone_size: .
v_call: TRBV7-3
d_call: .
cdr3_aa: CASSLTGNTGELFF
cdr3_nt: TGTGCCAGCAGCCTGACAGGGAACACCGGGGAGCTGTTTTTT

j_call: TRBJ2-4
clone_size: .
v_call: TRBV12-3/TRBV12-4
d_call: .
cdr3_aa: CAGSRGTVRHIQYF
cdr3_nt: TGTGCCGGGAGTCGGGGGACCGTTAGGCACATTCAGTACTTC

j_call: TRBJ2-1
clone_size: many
v_call: TRBV5-5
d_call: .
cdr3_aa: CASSRYNEQFF
cdr3_nt: TGTGCCAGCAGCCGGTACAATGAGCAGTTCTTC

j_call: TRBJ2-5
clone_size: .
v_call: TRBV7-2
d_call: TRBD1
cdr3_aa: CASSSRTGEETQYF
cdr3_nt: TGTGCCAGCAGCTCACGGACAGGGGAAGAGACCCAGTACTTC

j_call: TRBJ2-3
clone_size: .
v_call: TRBV6-1
d_call: .
cdr3_aa: CASKAVSTDTQYF
cdr3_nt: TGTGCCAGCAAGGCAGTGAGCACAGATACGCAGTATTTT

j_call: TRBJ2-3
clone_size: .
v_call: TRBV7-9
d_call: .
cdr3_aa: CASSLPEAVSTDTQYF
cdr3_nt: TGTGCCAGCAGCTTACCCGAGGCAGTCAGCACAGATACGCAGTATTTT

j_call: TRBJ1-2
clone_size: few
v_call: TRBV5-5
d_call: .
cdr3_aa: CASSLPGGANGYTF
cdr3_nt: TGTGCCAGCAGCTTACCGGGGGGCGCTAATGGCTACACCTTC

j_call: TRBJ2-1
clone_size: .
v_call: TRBV27
d_call: TRBD2
cdr3_aa: CASSSPGLAFYNEQFF
cdr3_nt: TGTGCCAGCAGTTCTCCGGGACTAGCGTTCTACAATGAGCAGTTCTTC

j_call: TRBJ2-7
clone_size: few
v_call: TRBV11-2
d_call: TRBD1
cdr3_aa: CASSLWLGQGVYEQYF
cdr3_nt: TGTGCCAGCAGCTTATGGCTCGGACAGGGTGTCTACGAGCAGTACTTC

j_call: TRBJ2-3
clone_size: .
v_call: TRBV5-6
d_call: TRBD2
cdr3_aa: CASSSTGGRRTDTQYF
cdr3_nt: TGTGCCAGCAGCTCCACGGGGGGGAGAAGGACAGATACGCAGTATTTT

j_call: TRBJ1-3
clone_size: .
v_call: TRBV6-1
d_call: .
cdr3_aa: CASRTTGGTGNTIYF
cdr3_nt: TGTGCCAGCAGAACGACGGGAGGTACTGGAAACACCATATATTTT